This TCR beta chain was identified in a study of blood T cell repertoires in COVID-19. V dropped 1 base and J dropped 4 bases, with 10 bases sitting between them. There are 14 residues in the CDR3. CDR1 LGHDT and CDR2 YNNKEL come from the germline V gene (reference sequence). The protocol was immunoSEQ multiplex PCR, while the TCRdb copy is restricted to in-frame clones and leaves out a portion. The sample has a few hundred thousand clones; approximately 83% are singletons. The rearrangement joins TRBV3-1 (or the pseudogene TRBV3-2) to TRBJ1-1, with D unclear. This sequence originates from a woman in her seventies with acute or convalescent COVID-19. Material for sequencing was peripheral blood. CDR3 region: CASSQVGGSTEAFF. DNA for the CDR3: TGTGCCAGCAGCCAAGTTGGCGGGAGCACTGAAGCTTTCTTT.